This entry lists 30 T cell receptor beta chains sequenced from one sample in a study of T cell responses to AZD1222 COVID-19 vaccine. Only in-frame clones appear in the TCRdb table, and some are missing; sequencing was by immunoSEQ multiplex PCR. This sample yields 65,000 to 85,000 clones, of which over 75% are seen a single time; approximately 10% belongs to the top ten. The specimen was peripheral blood, collected on day 0 of AZD1222 vaccination. The receptors stem from an adult in good health.

This chain links TRBV20-1 with TRBJ2-3; no clear D gene. The V end was cut by 3 bases, the J end by 5 bases, with 18 bases between. CDR1 is DFQATT and CDR2 is SNEGSKA in the germline V gene (reference sequence). The CDR3 sequence is 15 residues long. CDR3 sequence: CSASFGRVWGDTQYF. The DNA for the CDR3 is TGCAGTGCTAGTTTTGGCCGAGTGTGGGGAGATACGCAGTATTTT.

This clone showed up just a few times. The chain employs TRBV7-9 and TRBJ2-7, with 9 bases identical to TRBD1. This CDR3 is 13 amino acids long. Germline V gene data show CDR1 as SEHNR and CDR2 as FQNEAQ (reference sequence). The junction had 11 bases not matched to a gene; V was cut back by 10 bases and J by 7 bases. The CDR3: CATAGTGPGEQYF. Here the CDR3 DNA reads TGTGCCACAGCCGGGACAGGGCCGGGGGAGCAGTACTTC. Together with reference TRBV7-9 and TRBJ2-7, the CDR3 gives the full variable domain: DTGVSQNPRHKITKRGQNVTFRCDPISEHNRLYWYRQTLGQGPEFLTYFQNEAQLEKSRLLSDRFSAERPKGSFSTLEIQRTEQGDSAMYLCATAGTGPGEQYFGPGTRLTVT.

Only one count was recorded for this clone. CDR3 in amino acids: CSAYQGNEQFF. The CDR3 region has the DNA TGCAGCGCGTACCAGGGTAATGAGCAGTTCTTC. The chain links TRBV29-1 to TRBJ2-1; D may be TRBD1 (5 bases). Between the trimmed V and J ends, which lost 7 bases and 7 bases, there was a span of 11 bases. The CDR3 has 11 amino acids. The germline V gene has CDR1 SQVTM and CDR2 ANQGSEA.

J is TRBJ2-1 and V is TRBV6-5, with D possibly being TRBD1 (6 bases). CDR3 length: 13 residues. Germline CDR1 is MNHEY and CDR2 is SVGAGI. Trimming pared 6 bases from V and 6 bases from J, leaving 12 bases between. The CDR3 sequence: CASSFGQLNEQFF. The CDR3 DNA follows: TGTGCCAGCAGCTTTGGACAGCTCAATGAGCAGTTCTTC.

The chain couples TRBV9 to TRBJ2-1, with 13 bases lining up with TRBD2. This CDR3 region has 16 residues. V was clipped by 5 bases and J by 4 bases; unmatched bases: 6. In germline, CDR1 is SGDLS, CDR2 YYNGEE. The CDR3, as DNA: TGTGCCAGCAGTACTGGGACTAGCGGGGTGTACAATGAGCAGTTCTTC. This gives the protein CASSTGTSGVYNEQFF.

V usage is TRBV28 and J usage is TRBJ1-5; 9 nucleotides line up with TRBD1. Trimming removed 6 bases from V and 7 bases from J; junction bases left unmatched: 4. The CDR3 consists of 13 residues. Per the germline V gene, CDR1 is MDHEN and CDR2 is SYDVKM. The chain's CDR3 is CASRGQGGQPQHF. Here the CDR3 DNA reads TGTGCCAGCAGGGGACAGGGCGGGCAGCCCCAGCATTTT.

The chain carries TRBV19 and TRBJ1-3; D gene ambiguous. Between the trimmed V and J ends, which lost 4 bases and 4 bases, there was a span of 11 bases. Germline V gene sequence: CDR1 LNHDA, CDR2 SQIVND (reference sequence). This CDR3 is built from 14 residues. CDR3 region: CASSTLGRGNTIYF. CDR3 nucleotide sequence: TGTGCCAGTAGTACCCTGGGCAGGGGAAACACCATATATTTT.

The rearrangement joins TRBV11-2 to TRBJ2-2, with 7 bases identical to TRBD2. Germline values: CDR1 SGHAT, CDR2 FQNNGV. The CDR3 loop spans 15 amino acids. V was pared by 7 bases and J by 5 bases, with 10 bases of the junction left unmatched. CDR3 in amino acids: CASTPSGGWTGELFF. The DNA for the CDR3 is TGTGCCAGCACCCCGTCGGGGGGTTGGACCGGGGAGCTGTTTTTT.

The chain carries TRBV5-8 and TRBJ2-3; D gene uncertain. The CDR3 spans 14 residues. Per the germline V gene, CDR1 is SGHTS and CDR2 is YDEGEE. V dropped 2 bases and J dropped 2 bases, with 9 bases sitting between them. The CDR3 loop reads CASSFGGITDTQYF. DNA of the CDR3: TGTGCCAGCAGCTTCGGTGGTATCACAGATACGCAGTATTTT.

J is TRBJ2-5 and V is TRBV9; D assignment may be TRBD1 or TRBD2 (6 bases each). The CDR3 runs 14 residues. Germline V gene lookup returns CDR1 SGDLS and CDR2 YYNGEE. Trimming cost V 3 bases and J 5 bases, with 14 bases left between them. CDR3 nucleotide sequence: TGTGCCAGCAGCGAGGGGGGCGCCACGGAGACCCAGTACTTC. This translates into CASSEGGATETQYF.

This clone showed up just a few times. The gene calls are TRBV12-3 or TRBV12-4 and TRBJ1-1; possibly TRBD1 for D (5 bases). The length of the CDR3 is 12 residues. V was clipped by 8 bases and J by 5 bases, with 12 bases between them. The CDR3 nucleotides are TGTGCCAGCGCCCTGGGGGAAACTGAAGCTTTCTTT. Protein: CASALGETEAFF.

The chain joins TRBV19 to TRBJ1-2, with 8 bases that match TRBD1. CDR1 is LNHDA and CDR2 is SQIVND in the germline V gene (reference sequence). The CDR3 extends over 17 amino acids. V dropped 7 bases and J dropped 4; count of bases not matched to a gene: 17. CDR3 protein: CASTVQAGGAYIYGYTF. In DNA, the CDR3 is TGTGCCAGTACCGTTCAGGCAGGGGGCGCGTATATCTATGGCTACACCTTC.

The chain couples TRBV28 to TRBJ2-2, with D possibly matching TRBD1 (6 bases). Germline V lookup: CDR1 MDHEN, CDR2 SYDVKM. Trimming took off 6 bases at V and 5 bases at J, with 10 bases between the two ends. The CDR3 spans 13 residues. The DNA for the CDR3 is TGTGCCAGCAGAGGGGGTTGGACCGGGGAGCTGTTTTTT. Its protein product is CASRGGWTGELFF.

This chain uses TRBV4-2 with TRBJ2-1; the match to TRBD2 covers 9 bases. This CDR3 has 15 residues. Germline-derived CDR1 and CDR2 are LGHNA and YNFKEQ. V shed 1 base and J 7 bases; nucleotides not matched to a gene: 5. The DNA of the CDR3 is TGTGCCAGCAGCCAAGGTAGCGGGAGTAGGAATGAGCAGTTCTTC. Amino acid sequence: CASSQGSGSRNEQFF.

The chain links TRBV9 to TRBJ1-5; no reliable D call. Per the germline V gene, CDR1 is SGDLS and CDR2 is YYNGEE. V was trimmed by 2 bases and J by 0 bases, leaving 6 bases between them. This CDR3 is built from 14 residues. The CDR3: CASSVDVSNQPQHF. The DNA of the CDR3 is TGTGCCAGCAGCGTCGACGTTAGCAATCAGCCCCAGCATTTT.

V usage is TRBV9 and J usage is TRBJ2-2; no definite D call. The CDR3 spans 15 residues. With 1 base removed from V and 0 bases from J, the gap between germline ends came to 7 bases. Germline V CDR1 and CDR2: SGDLS, YYNGEE. Written as DNA, the CDR3 is TGTGCCAGCAGCGTACAGACTGCGAACACCGGGGAGCTGTTTTTT. Amino acids: CASSVQTANTGELFF.

The chain carries TRBV18 and TRBJ1-5; 9 nucleotides agree with TRBD1. In germline, CDR1 is KGHSH, CDR2 LQKENI. Trimming removed 5 bases from V and 2 bases from J; junction bases left unmatched: 4. CDR3 length: 15 amino acids. CDR3 bases: TGTGCCAGCTCAAGGGACAGGGTGGGCAATCAGCCCCAGCATTTT. Its protein product is CASSRDRVGNQPQHF. The whole variable domain, filled in from reference TRBV18 and TRBJ1-5, reads NAGVMQNPRHLVRRRGQEARLRCSPMKGHSHVYWYRQLPEEGLKFMVYLQKENIIDESGMPKERFSAEFPKEGPSILRIQQVVRGDSAAYFCASSRDRVGNQPQHFGDGTRLSIL.

The CDR3 protein is CASAAENRNTEAFF. CDR3 in DNA: TGTGCCAGCGCGGCAGAGAACCGAAACACTGAAGCTTTCTTT. The chain employs TRBV2 and TRBJ1-1; D is ambiguous. V was cut by 8 bases and J by 2 bases, with 15 bases left in between. CDR1 and CDR2 (germline): SNHLY, FYNNEI. This CDR3 contains 14 residues.

The CDR3 spells CASSQPSSEKQFF. The CDR3 DNA sequence: TGCGCCAGCAGCCAACCCTCTAGCGAAAAGCAGTTCTTC. The chain recombines TRBV4-1 with TRBJ2-1; D might be TRBD2 (6 bases). Trimming stripped 2 bases from V and 11 bases from J, with 13 bases between. CDR3 length equals 13 residues. Germline CDR1 and CDR2: MGHRA and YSYEKL.

This clone was seen more than once but under ten times. This chain links TRBV18 with TRBJ2-7; a weak D match, TRBD1 (5 bases). The germline CDR1 and CDR2 sequences are KGHSH and LQKENI. This CDR3 is 18 amino acids long. Trimming took off 1 base at V and 2 bases at J, with 21 bases between the two ends. CDR3 bases: TGTGCCAGCTCACCACTTGTTAGTCGAGGACATGGGCCCTACGAGCAGTACGTC. Protein: CASSPLVSRGHGPYEQYV.

J is TRBJ2-3 and V is TRBV7-3; 7 bases agree with TRBD2. The length of the CDR3 is 14 residues. Germline CDR1 reads SGHTA; CDR2 reads FQGTGA. V lost 4 bases, J lost 3 bases, and 4 bases stayed unmatched. CDR3 DNA sequence: TGTGCCAGCAGCTCAGGCGGGAGTACAGATACGCAGTATTTT. This gives the protein CASSSGGSTDTQYF.

V gene TRBV6-1 combines with J gene TRBJ1-2; possible D gene TRBD1, 5 bases. The CDR3 is made up of 16 amino acids. V was pared by 1 base and J by 2 bases, with 14 bases between. CDR1 is MNHNS, CDR2 SASEGT, per germline. This CDR3 reads CASSEGPGPLNYGYTF. In nucleotides, the CDR3 is TGTGCCAGCAGTGAAGGGCCAGGGCCGTTGAACTATGGCTACACCTTC.

This chain links TRBV5-1 with TRBJ2-1; a possible D gene is TRBD1 (6 bases). Germline CDR1 SGHRS, CDR2 YFSETQ. The length of the CDR3 is 15 residues. Trimming removed 0 bases at V and 6 bases at J, with 13 bases between. The DNA of the CDR3 is TGCGCCAGCAGCTTGGACAGGGCATTAATCAATGAGCAGTTCTTC. Its protein product is CASSLDRALINEQFF.

The V gene is TRBV7-8, the J gene TRBJ1-5; tentative D call: TRBD1 (5 bases). The length of the CDR3 is 16 residues. Germline V gene lookup returns CDR1 SGHVS and CDR2 FQNEAQ. V was shortened by 3 bases and J by 0 bases, with 12 bases between the two germline ends. The CDR3 loop is CASSLARTLSNQPQHF. The CDR3 nucleotides are TGTGCCAGCAGCTTGGCCAGGACACTTAGCAATCAGCCCCAGCATTTT.

The gene calls are TRBV5-1 and TRBJ1-5; D unresolved. The germline gives CDR1 SGHRS, CDR2 YFSETQ. The CDR3 totals 13 residues. The V end lost 0 bases, the J end lost 5 bases, and 6 bases lay between the germline ends. CDR3 amino acids: CASSLGLDQPQHF. CDR3 nucleotides: TGCGCCAGCAGCTTGGGGTTGGATCAGCCCCAGCATTTT. Using reference TRBV5-1 and TRBJ1-5 for the parts outside the CDR3, the full variable domain is KAGVTQTPRYLIKTRGQQVTLSCSPISGHRSVSWYQQTPGQGLQFLFEYFSETQRNKGNFPGRFSGRQFSNSRSEMNVSTLELGDSALYLCASSLGLDQPQHFGDGTRLSIL.

The CDR3 loop is CASSPQGGFYEQYV. CDR3 nucleotide sequence: TGTGCCAGCAGCCCCCAGGGGGGGTTCTACGAGCAGTACGTC. The chain uses TRBV7-2 and TRBJ2-7, with D possibly being TRBD1 or TRBD2 (7 bases each). The CDR3 covers 14 residues. Germline V gene data show CDR1 as SGHTA and CDR2 as FQGNSA. Between the trimmed V and J ends, which lost 5 bases and 3 bases, there was a span of 14 bases.

The J gene is TRBJ1-2, the V gene TRBV29-1, with TRBD1 matching 9 bases. Per germline, CDR1 SQVTM and CDR2 ANQGSEA. The CDR3 length is 14 residues. Trimming at V came to 2 bases and at J to 8 bases, leaving 9 bases not matched to a gene. The CDR3 sequence: CSVEKGGTGMGYTF. The DNA of the CDR3 is TGCAGCGTTGAAAAGGGTGGGACAGGGATGGGCTACACCTTC.

The genes are TRBV6-4 and TRBJ1-6; 9 nucleotides match TRBD1. Germline-derived CDR1 and CDR2 are MRHNA and SNTAGT. Trimming cost V 6 bases and J 7 bases; bases outside gene matches: 4. The CDR3 has 14 residues. As DNA, the CDR3 is TGTGCCAGCAGAGGGACAGGGCGAAATTCACCCCTCCACTTT. This encodes CASRGTGRNSPLHF.

The chain joins TRBV6-6 to TRBJ1-2; unclear D gene. The CDR3 covers 15 residues. Germline values: CDR1 MNHNY, CDR2 SVGAGI (reference sequence). V was trimmed by 5 bases and J by 0 bases, leaving 13 bases between them. The CDR3 coding sequence is TGTGCCAGCAGTCGCGTAGTAGGAGCTAACTATGGCTACACCTTC. It translates to CASSRVVGANYGYTF.

This chain links TRBV7-9 with TRBJ1-1; perhaps TRBD1 as D (6 bases). The CDR3 extends over 14 amino acids. CDR1 SEHNR and CDR2 FQNEAQ come from the germline V gene (reference sequence). Deletions cut 2 bases from V and 0 bases from J, with 7 bases between. The CDR3 loop is CASSLTGLNTEAFF. The CDR3 DNA follows: TGTGCCAGCAGCTTAACAGGGCTGAACACTGAAGCTTTCTTT.